A selection of T cell receptor beta chains follows, all from one sample in a study of CD8 T cells in Susac syndrome. TCRdb redid the calling of the immunoSEQ multiplex PCR reads with MiXCR, one entry per CDR3 protein. The sample carries roughly 250,000 distinct CDR3 sequences, approximately 95% recorded once. Sequenced material: CD4+ T cells from PBMCs. These receptors were obtained from a human donor with Susac syndrome. The CDR3 runs from the conserved cysteine through the conserved F or W. The D gene is left open where the match is weak. Expanded clones are given a class, and other clones once, few, many or no size at all.

d_call	v_call	clone_size	j_call	cdr3_length	cdr3_aa	cdr3_nt
.	TRBV5-1	.	TRBJ1-1	14	CASSFSAMNTEAFF	TGCGCCAGCAGCTTCAGCGCTATGAACACTGAAGCTTTCTTT
.	TRBV5-6	.	TRBJ2-7	14	CASSLPASVNEQYF	TGTGCCAGCAGCTTGCCGGCTAGCGTCAACGAGCAGTACTTC
.	TRBV10-3	.	TRBJ1-1	11	CAISGTAEAFF	TGTGCCATCAGTGGGACAGCTGAAGCTTTCTTT
TRBD1	TRBV29-1	.	TRBJ1-1	15	CSVVRDRTMNTEAFF	TGCAGCGTCGTCCGGGACAGAACCATGAACACTGAAGCTTTCTTT
TRBD1	TRBV30	.	TRBJ1-2	13	CAWRGQVGDGYTF	TGTGCCTGGAGGGGACAGGTTGGCGATGGCTACACCTTC
.	TRBV29-1	.	TRBJ1-2	13	CSVRDRSNYGYTF	TGCAGCGTTCGAGACAGGTCTAACTATGGCTACACCTTC
TRBD2	TRBV20-1	.	TRBJ2-1	14	CSATRTSGMNEQFF	TGCAGTGCTACCCGGACTAGCGGGATGAATGAGCAGTTCTTC
.	TRBV12-3/TRBV12-4	.	TRBJ1-1	13	CASSLRAELEAFF	TGTGCCAGCAGTTTGCGAGCGGAGCTAGAAGCTTTCTTT
.	TRBV11-3	.	TRBJ1-5	15	CASSLMGGPNQPQHF	TGTGCCAGCAGCTTAATGGGGGGGCCAAATCAGCCCCAGCATTTT
.	TRBV4-1	.	TRBJ1-1	16	CASSPAIGIMNTEAFF	TGCGCCAGCAGCCCGGCTATAGGGATCATGAACACTGAAGCTTTCTTT
TRBD1	TRBV29-1	once	TRBJ1-2	15	CSVEDLHRGLKGYTF	TGCAGCGTTGAAGATCTACACAGGGGGCTGAAGGGCTACACCTTC
TRBD2	TRBV20-1	.	TRBJ2-1	14	CSASAGGPLNEQFF	TGCAGTGCTAGTGCGGGAGGGCCTCTCAATGAGCAGTTCTTC
TRBD1	TRBV11-2	.	TRBJ1-2	14	CASSIYRGDYGYTF	TGTGCCAGCAGCATCTACAGGGGTGACTATGGCTACACCTTC
TRBD1	TRBV5-4	.	TRBJ1-4	14	CASSQVTGDEKLFF	TGTGCCAGCAGTCAAGTAACAGGGGATGAAAAACTGTTTTTT
TRBD1	TRBV10-3	.	TRBJ1-5	12	CAMGQGNQPQHF	TGTGCCATGGGACAGGGGAATCAGCCCCAGCATTTT
.	TRBV2	.	TRBJ2-7	12	CASSEGLGEQYF	TGTGCCAGCAGTGAAGGTCTCGGCGAGCAGTACTTC
.	TRBV7-9	.	TRBJ2-1	15	CASSLYPSSYNEQFF	TGTGCCAGCAGCTTATACCCTAGCTCCTACAATGAGCAGTTCTTC
.	TRBV2	.	TRBJ2-7	12	CASIYRRSEQYF	TGTGCCAGCATCTACAGGCGCTCCGAGCAGTACTTC
.	TRBV18	.	TRBJ1-1	14	CASSPGASETEAFF	TGTGCCAGCTCCCCAGGGGCGAGTGAGACTGAAGCTTTCTTT
.	TRBV18	.	TRBJ2-7	16	CASSSSIGSSSYEQYF	TGTGCCAGCTCATCTTCGATTGGGTCCTCCTCCTACGAGCAGTACTTC
.	TRBV10-3	.	TRBJ2-1	14	CATSRGNSYNEQFF	TGTGCCACCTCCCGGGGCAACTCCTACAATGAGCAGTTCTTC
TRBD1	TRBV18	few	TRBJ2-1	13	CASSLGQANEQFF	TGTGCCAGCTCACTCGGACAGGCCAATGAGCAGTTCTTC